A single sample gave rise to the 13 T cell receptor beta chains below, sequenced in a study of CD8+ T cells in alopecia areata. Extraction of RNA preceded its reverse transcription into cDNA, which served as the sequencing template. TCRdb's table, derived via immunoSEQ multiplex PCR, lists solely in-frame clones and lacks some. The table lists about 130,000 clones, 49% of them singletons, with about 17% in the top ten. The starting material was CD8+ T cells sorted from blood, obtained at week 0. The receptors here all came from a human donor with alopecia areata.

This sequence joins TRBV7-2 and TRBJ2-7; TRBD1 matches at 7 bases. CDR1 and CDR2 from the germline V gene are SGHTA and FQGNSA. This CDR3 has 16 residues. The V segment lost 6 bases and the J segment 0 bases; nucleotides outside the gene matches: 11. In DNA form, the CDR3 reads TGTGCCAGCAGTTTATACGGGACAGACCTCTCCTACGAGCAGTACTTC. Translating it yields CASSLYGTDLSYEQYF.

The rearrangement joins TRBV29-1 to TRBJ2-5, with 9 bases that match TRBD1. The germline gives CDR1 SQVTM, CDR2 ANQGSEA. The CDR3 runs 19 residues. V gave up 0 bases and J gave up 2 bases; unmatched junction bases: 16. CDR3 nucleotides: TGCAGCGTTGAAGACCCCGGACAGGGGACTATCGGGTATCAAGAGACCCAGTACTTC. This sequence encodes CSVEDPGQGTIGYQETQYF. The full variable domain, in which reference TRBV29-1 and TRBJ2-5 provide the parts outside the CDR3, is SAVISQKPSRDICQRGTSLTIQCQVDSQVTMMFWYRQQPGQSLTLIATANQGSEATYESGFVIDKFPISRPNLTFSTLTVSNMSPEDSSIYLCSVEDPGQGTIGYQETQYFGPGTRLLVL.

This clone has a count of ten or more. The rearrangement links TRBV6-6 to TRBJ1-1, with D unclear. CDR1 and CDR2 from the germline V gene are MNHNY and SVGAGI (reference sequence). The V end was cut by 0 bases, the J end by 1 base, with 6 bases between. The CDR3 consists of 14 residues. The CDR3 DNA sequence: TGTGCCAGCAGTTACTCATGGGGGAACACTGAAGCTTTCTTT. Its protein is CASSYSWGNTEAFF.

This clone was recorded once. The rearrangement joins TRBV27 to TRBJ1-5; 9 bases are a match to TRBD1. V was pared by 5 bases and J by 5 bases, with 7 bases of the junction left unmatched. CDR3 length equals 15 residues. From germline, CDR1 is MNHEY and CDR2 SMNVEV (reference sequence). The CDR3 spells CASSHGQGLDQPQHF. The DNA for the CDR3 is TGTGCCAGCAGTCACGGACAGGGGCTTGATCAGCCCCAGCATTTT.

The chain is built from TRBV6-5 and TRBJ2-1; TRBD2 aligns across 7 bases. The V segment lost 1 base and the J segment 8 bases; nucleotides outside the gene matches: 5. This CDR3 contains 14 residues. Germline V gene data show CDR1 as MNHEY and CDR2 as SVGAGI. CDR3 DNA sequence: TGTGCCAGCAGTTACTATGGGGGGGTGGATGAGCAGTTCTTC. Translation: CASSYYGGVDEQFF.

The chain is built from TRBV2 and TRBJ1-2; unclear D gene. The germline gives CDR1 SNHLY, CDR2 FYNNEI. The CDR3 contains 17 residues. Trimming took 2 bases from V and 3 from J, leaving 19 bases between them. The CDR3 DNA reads TGTGCCAGCAGTGAACTCCAGGTTTTGGGAGAAGACTATGGCTACACCTTC. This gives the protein CASSELQVLGEDYGYTF.

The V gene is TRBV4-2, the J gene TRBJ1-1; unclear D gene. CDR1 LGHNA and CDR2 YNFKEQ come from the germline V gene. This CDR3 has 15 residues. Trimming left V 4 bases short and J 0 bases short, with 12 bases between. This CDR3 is CASSPPLGMNTEAFF. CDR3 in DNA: TGTGCCAGCAGCCCTCCCCTTGGGATGAACACTGAAGCTTTCTTT.

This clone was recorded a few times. CDR3 nucleotides: TGTGCCAGCAGCGTAGGGGCGGGCTACACCTTC. It is translated as CASSVGAGYTF. The rearrangement joins TRBV9 to TRBJ1-2; no definite D call. V lost 0 bases to trimming and J lost 8 bases, with 5 bases between them. This CDR3 comprises 11 residues. CDR1 and CDR2 (germline): SGDLS, YYNGEE.

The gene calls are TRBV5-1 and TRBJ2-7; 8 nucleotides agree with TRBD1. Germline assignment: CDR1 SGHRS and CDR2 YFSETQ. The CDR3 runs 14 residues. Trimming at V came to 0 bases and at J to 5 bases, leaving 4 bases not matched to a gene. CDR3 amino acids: CASSLGDRTHEQYF. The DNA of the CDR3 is TGCGCCAGCAGCTTGGGGGACAGGACTCACGAGCAGTACTTC.

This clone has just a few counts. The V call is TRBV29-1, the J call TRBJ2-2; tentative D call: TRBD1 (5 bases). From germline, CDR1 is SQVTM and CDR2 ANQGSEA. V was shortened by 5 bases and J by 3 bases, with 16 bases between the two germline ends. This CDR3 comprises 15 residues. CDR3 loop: CSVPSHDSYTGELFF. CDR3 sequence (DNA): TGCAGCGTTCCCTCCCATGACAGCTACACCGGGGAGCTGTTTTTT.

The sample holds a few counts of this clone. DNA for the CDR3: TGTGCCAGCAGCTTTAGTCCCACTGAAGCTTTCTTT. This gives the protein CASSFSPTEAFF. The genes are TRBV5-6 and TRBJ1-1, with D uncertain. The CDR3 totals 12 residues. The V and J ends lost 2 bases and 4 bases respectively, with 6 bases between them. In germline, CDR1 is SGHDT, CDR2 YYEEEE.

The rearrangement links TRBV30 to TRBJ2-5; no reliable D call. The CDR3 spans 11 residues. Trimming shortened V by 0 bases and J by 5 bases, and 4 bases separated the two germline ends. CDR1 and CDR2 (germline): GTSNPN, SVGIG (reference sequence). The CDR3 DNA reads TGTGCCTGGAGTGTACTCGAGACCCAGTACTTC. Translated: CAWSVLETQYF.

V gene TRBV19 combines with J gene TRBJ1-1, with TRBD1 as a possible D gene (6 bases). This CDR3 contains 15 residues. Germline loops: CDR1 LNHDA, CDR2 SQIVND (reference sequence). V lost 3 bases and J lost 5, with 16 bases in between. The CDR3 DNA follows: TGTGCCAGTAGTATCCTGGGGGGCGCCTGGACTGAAGCTTTCTTT. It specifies CASSILGGAWTEAFF.